The following is a T cell receptor (beta chain) sequence with its context. Its antigen is unknown. The table came from immunoSEQ multiplex PCR; TCRdb's copy has only in-frame clones and leaves some out. In the table there are 120,000 or so clones, roughly nine tenths of which are singletons. The V gene's germline CDR1 is WSHSY and CDR2 SAAADI. V was shortened by 2 bases and J by 4 bases, with 23 bases between the two germline ends. CDR3 size: 18 residues. The data are from a study of PD-1 blockade in mismatch repair-deficient tumors. Looking at the study overall: Enrolled about 2013-2017, patients had progressing, pretreated mismatch repair-deficient cancers of about a dozen types. Study findings and constraints: Tumor-resident clones, often undetectable pretreatment in blood, expanded then contracted after pembrolizumab.

The specimen comprised peripheral blood, sampled 44 weeks after starting pembrolizumab. The rearrangement links TRBV10-2 to TRBJ2-5; weak D call: TRBD1 (6 bases). This TCR was sampled from an adult with mismatch repair-deficient cancer. CDR3: CASSETPNRVEGLETQYF. In nucleotides, the CDR3 is TGCGCCAGCAGTGAGACCCCTAACAGGGTAGAAGGGTTAGAGACCCAGTACTTC.